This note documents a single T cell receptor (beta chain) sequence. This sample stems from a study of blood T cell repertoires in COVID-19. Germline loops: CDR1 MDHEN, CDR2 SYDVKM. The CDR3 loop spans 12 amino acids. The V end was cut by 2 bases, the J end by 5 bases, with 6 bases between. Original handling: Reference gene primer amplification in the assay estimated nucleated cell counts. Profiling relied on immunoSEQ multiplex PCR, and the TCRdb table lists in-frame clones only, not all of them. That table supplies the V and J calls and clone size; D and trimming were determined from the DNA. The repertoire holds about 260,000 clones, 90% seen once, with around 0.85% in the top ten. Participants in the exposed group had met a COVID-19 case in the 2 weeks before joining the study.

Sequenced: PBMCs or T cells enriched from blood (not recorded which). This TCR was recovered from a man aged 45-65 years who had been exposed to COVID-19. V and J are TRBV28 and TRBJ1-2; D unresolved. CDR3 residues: CASSLPGYGYTF. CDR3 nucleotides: TGTGCCAGCAGTTTACCGGGTTATGGCTACACCTTC.